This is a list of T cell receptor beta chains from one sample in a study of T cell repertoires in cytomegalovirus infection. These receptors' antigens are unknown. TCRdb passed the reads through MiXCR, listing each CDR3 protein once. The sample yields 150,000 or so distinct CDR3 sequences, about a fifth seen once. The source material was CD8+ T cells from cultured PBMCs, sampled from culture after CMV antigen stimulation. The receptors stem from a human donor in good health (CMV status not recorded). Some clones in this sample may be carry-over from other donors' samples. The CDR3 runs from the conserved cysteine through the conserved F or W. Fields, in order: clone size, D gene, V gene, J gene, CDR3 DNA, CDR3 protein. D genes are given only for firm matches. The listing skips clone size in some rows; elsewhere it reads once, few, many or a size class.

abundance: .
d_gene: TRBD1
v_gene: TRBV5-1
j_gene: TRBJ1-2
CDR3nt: TGCGCCAGCAGCTCTTGGACAGGGGGCGATGATGGCTACACCTTC
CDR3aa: CASSSWTGGDDGYTF

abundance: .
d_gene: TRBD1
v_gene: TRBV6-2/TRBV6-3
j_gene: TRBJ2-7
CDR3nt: TGTGCCAGCAGGGGGACCGGGACAGGGTACTACGAGCAGTACTTC
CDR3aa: CASRGTGTGYYEQYF

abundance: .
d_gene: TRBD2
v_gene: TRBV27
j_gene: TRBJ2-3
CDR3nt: TGTGCCAGCAGTTTACTTCGTGCGGGGGGCACAGATACGCAGTATTTT
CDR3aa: CASSLLRAGGTDTQYF

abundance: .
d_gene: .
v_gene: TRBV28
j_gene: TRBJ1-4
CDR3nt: TGTGCCAGCAGTTTATCGCCGAGCCAGCTAACTAATGAAAAACTGTTTTTT
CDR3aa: CASSLSPSQLTNEKLFF

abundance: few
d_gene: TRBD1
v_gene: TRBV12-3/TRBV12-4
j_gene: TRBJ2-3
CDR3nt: TGTGCCAGCAGTCTTAATTTCGGGACAGGGCCAGATACGCAGTATTTT
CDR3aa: CASSLNFGTGPDTQYF

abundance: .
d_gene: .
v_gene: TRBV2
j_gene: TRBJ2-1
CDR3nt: TGTGCCATCCAGTACAATGAGCAGTTCTTC
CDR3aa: CAIQYNEQFF

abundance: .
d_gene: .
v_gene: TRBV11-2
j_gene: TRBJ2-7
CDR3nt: TGTGCCAGCAGCTTAGATATTGGGACTCTTTCCTACGAGCAGTACTTC
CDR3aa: CASSLDIGTLSYEQYF

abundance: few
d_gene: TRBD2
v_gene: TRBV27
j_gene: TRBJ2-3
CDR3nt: TGTGCCAGCTTGGGGGGGGGCACAGATACGCAGTATTTT
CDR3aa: CASLGGGTDTQYF

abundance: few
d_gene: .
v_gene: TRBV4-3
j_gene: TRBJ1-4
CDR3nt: TGCGCCAGCAGCCAAATGGGGAATGAAAATGAAAAACTGTTTTTT
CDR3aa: CASSQMGNENEKLFF

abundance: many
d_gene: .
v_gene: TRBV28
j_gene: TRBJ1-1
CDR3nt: TGTGCCAGCAGTTTAGACTCAGTCGGCTTAGCGACTGAAGCTTTCTTT
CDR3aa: CASSLDSVGLATEAFF

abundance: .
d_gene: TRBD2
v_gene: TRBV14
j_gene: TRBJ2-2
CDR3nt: TGTGCCAGCAGCCTGTGGACTAGCGGGGGTAACACCGGGGAGCTGTTTTTT
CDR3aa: CASSLWTSGGNTGELFF

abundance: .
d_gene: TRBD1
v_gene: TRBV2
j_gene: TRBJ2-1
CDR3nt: TGTGCCAGCAGTCCTGGACAGGGGGCGAATAATGAGCAGTTCTTC
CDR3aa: CASSPGQGANNEQFF

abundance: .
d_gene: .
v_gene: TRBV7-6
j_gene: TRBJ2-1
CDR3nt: TGTGCCAGCTTCGGGCGCCCCTACAATGAGCAGTTCTTC
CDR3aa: CASFGRPYNEQFF

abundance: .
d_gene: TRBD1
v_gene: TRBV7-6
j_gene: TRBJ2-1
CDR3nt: TGTGCCAGCAGCTTAGCCGGCAGGGGGATTGAGCAGTTCTTC
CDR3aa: CASSLAGRGIEQFF

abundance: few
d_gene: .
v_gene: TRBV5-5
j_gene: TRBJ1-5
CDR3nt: TGTGCCAGCAGCTCGCGGACCGACAATCAGCCCCAGCATTTT
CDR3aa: CASSSRTDNQPQHF

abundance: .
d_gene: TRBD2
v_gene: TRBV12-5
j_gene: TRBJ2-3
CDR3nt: TGTGCTAGTGGTTTGGGACTAGCGGGGGTAGATACGCAGTATTTT
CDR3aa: CASGLGLAGVDTQYF

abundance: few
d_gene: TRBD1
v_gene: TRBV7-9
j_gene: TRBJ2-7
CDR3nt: TGTGCCAGCAGCCCCATACAGGGGAGCAGCGAGCAGTACTTC
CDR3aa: CASSPIQGSSEQYF

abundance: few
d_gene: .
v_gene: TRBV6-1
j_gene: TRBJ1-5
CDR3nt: TGTGCCAGCAGTCTCGTCCGGGATAGCAATCAGCCCCAGCATTTT
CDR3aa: CASSLVRDSNQPQHF

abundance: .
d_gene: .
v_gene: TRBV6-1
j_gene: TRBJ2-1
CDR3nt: TGTGCCAGCAGTGTGGTTAGCATAGGCTCCTACAATGAGCAGTTCTTC
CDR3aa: CASSVVSIGSYNEQFF

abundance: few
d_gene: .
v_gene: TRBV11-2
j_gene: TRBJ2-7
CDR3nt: TGTGCCAGCAGCTCCGGGTCCCCGAGCTACGAGCAGTACTTC
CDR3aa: CASSSGSPSYEQYF

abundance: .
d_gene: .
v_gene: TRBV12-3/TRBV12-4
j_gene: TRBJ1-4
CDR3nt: TGTGCCAGCAGTTTATTAGTGAATGAAAAACTGTTTTTT
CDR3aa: CASSLLVNEKLFF

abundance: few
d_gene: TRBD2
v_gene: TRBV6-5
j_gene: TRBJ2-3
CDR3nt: TGTGCCAGCAGTCCAGGACGGCGGGGGGTCGGTGGCACAGATACGCAGTATTTT
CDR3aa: CASSPGRRGVGGTDTQYF

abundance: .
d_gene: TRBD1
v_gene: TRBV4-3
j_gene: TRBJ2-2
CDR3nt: TGCGCCAGCAGCCAAGATGGGGGACCGACAGGGGGTCACACCGGGGAGCTGTTTTTT
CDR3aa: CASSQDGGPTGGHTGELFF

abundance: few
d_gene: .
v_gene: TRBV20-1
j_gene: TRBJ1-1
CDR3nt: TGCAGTGCCGAAAAAAGGGATATGGGCACTGAAGCTTTCTTT
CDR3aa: CSAEKRDMGTEAFF

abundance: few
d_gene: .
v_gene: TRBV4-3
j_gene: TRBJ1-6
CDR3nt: TGCGCCAGCAGCCAAGATAGGGGGTCACCCCTCCACTTT
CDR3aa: CASSQDRGSPLHF

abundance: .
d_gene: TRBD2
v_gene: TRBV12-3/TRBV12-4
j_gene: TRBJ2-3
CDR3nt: TGTGCCAGCAGTTTAGCGTATGCCGGGACTAGCGGGGGGACAGATACGCAGTATTTT
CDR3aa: CASSLAYAGTSGGTDTQYF

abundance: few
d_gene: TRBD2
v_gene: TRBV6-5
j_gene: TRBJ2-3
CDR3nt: TGTGCCAGCAGTTCCCCATTGGGACTAGCGGGGGCCAATAGCACAGATACGCAGTATTTT
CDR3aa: CASSSPLGLAGANSTDTQYF

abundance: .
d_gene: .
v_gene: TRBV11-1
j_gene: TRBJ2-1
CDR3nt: TGTGCCAGCAGCTTAGTAGGGGGAAGTAATGAGCAGTTCTTC
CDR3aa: CASSLVGGSNEQFF

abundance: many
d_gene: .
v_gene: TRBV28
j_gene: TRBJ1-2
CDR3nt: TGTGCCAGCAGTTTATCGGTAGTCACCAGGGGCTATGGCTACACCTTC
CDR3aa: CASSLSVVTRGYGYTF

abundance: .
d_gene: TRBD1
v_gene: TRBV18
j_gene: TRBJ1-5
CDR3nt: TGTGCCAGCTCGCCGACAGGGATGAGCAATCAGCCCCAGCATTTT
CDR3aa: CASSPTGMSNQPQHF

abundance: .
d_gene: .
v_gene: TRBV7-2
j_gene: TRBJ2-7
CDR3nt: TGTGCCAGCAGCTTATTCCGGGCCGAGCAGTACTTC
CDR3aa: CASSLFRAEQYF

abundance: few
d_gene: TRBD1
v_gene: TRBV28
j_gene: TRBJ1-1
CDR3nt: TGTGCCAGCAGTGCCGGACAGGTGAACACTGAAGCTTTCTTT
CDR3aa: CASSAGQVNTEAFF

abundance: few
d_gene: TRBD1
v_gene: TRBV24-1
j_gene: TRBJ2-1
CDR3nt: TGTGCCACCAGTGATTCGGGACAGGGGCTGGAGCAGTTCTTC
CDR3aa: CATSDSGQGLEQFF

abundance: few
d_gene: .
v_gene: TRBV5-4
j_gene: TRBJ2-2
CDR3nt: TGTGCCAGCAGCTCTGTGGGGGGCACCGGGGAGCTGTTTTTT
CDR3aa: CASSSVGGTGELFF

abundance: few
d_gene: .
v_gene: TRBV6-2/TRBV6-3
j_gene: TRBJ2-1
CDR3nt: TGTGCCAGCAGTTACGGGCAGGGAGGAAATGAGCAGTTCTTC
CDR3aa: CASSYGQGGNEQFF

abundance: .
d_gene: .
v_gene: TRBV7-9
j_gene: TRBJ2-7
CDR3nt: TGTGCCAGCAGCTTCCCGGACGGAGCTACCTACGAGCAGTACTTC
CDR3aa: CASSFPDGATYEQYF

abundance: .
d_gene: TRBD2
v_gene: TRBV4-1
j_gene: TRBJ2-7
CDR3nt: TGCGCCAGCAGCTCTCAGCGGGGGAACTACGAGCAGTACTTC
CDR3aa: CASSSQRGNYEQYF

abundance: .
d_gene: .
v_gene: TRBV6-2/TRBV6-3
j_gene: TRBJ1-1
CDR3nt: TGTGCCAGCAGTTACGGGAGCCAAGGGAACACTGAAGCTTTCTTT
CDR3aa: CASSYGSQGNTEAFF

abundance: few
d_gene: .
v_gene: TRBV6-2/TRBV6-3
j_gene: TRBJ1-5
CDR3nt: TGTGCCAGCAGTTACGGTCGCGGATATAGCAATCAGCCCCAGCATTTT
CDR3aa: CASSYGRGYSNQPQHF

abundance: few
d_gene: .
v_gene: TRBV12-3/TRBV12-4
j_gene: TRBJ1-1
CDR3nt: TGTGCCAGCGGGTCACCGAACACTGAAGCTTTCTTT
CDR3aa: CASGSPNTEAFF

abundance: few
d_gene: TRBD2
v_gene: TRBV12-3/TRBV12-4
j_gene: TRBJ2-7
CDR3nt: TGTGCCAGCAGTTTAGGCTTAGCGGGGGGGTTCTCCTACGAGCAGTACTTC
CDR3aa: CASSLGLAGGFSYEQYF

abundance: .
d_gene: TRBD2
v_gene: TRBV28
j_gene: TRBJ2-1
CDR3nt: TGTGCCAGCAGTCAGACTAGCGGGGGCTCTCGGTACAATGAGCAGTTCTTC
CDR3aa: CASSQTSGGSRYNEQFF

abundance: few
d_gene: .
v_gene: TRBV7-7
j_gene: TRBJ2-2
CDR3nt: TGTGCTAGCAGCTTAGAGGCCCCCGGGGAGCTGTTTTTT
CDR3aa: CASSLEAPGELFF

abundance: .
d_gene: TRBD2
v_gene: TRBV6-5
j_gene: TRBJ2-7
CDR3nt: TGTGCCAGCAGTTACTCCCCACTCTCTAGCGGGGGGTTCTACGAGCAGTACTTC
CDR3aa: CASSYSPLSSGGFYEQYF

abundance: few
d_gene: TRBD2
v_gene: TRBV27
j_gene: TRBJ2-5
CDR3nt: TGTGCCAGCCGCTTCCTAGCGGGGGTCACAGAGACCCAGTACTTC
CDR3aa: CASRFLAGVTETQYF

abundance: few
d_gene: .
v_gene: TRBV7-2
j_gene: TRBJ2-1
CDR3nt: TGTGCCAGCAGCTTTAAGGTTTATGAGCAGTTCTTC
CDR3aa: CASSFKVYEQFF

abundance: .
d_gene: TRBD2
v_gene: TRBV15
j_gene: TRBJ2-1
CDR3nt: TGTGCCACCAGCCGCCGACTAGCGGGGGGCGTAGATGAGCAGTTCTTC
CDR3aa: CATSRRLAGGVDEQFF

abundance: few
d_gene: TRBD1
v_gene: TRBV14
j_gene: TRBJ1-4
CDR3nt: TGTGCCAGCAGCCAGGTTGGACAGGGGAGGGAAAAACTGTTTTTT
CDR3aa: CASSQVGQGREKLFF

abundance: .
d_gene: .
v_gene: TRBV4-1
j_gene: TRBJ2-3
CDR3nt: TGCGCCAGCAGCCAAGGGGGGCCCCAGCATTTCCTGGATACGCAGTATTTT
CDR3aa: CASSQGGPQHFLDTQYF

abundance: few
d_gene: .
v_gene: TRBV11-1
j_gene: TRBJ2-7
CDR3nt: TGTGCCAGCAGCTCCCCGGGACTGAGCTCCTACGAGCAGTACTTC
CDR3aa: CASSSPGLSSYEQYF

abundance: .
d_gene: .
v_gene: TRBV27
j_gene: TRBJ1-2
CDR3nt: TGTGCCAGCAGGGGCAGGGGAGTATGGGGCTACACCTTC
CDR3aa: CASRGRGVWGYTF

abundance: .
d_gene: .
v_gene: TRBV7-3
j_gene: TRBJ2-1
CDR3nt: TGTGCCAGCAGCTTTCTAGCGGCGGGGGCCAATGAGCAGTTCTTC
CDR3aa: CASSFLAAGANEQFF

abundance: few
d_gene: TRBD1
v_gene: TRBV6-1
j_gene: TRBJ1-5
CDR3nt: TGTGCCAGCAGTGATACAGGGGGCTTTCAGCCCCAGCATTTT
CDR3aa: CASSDTGGFQPQHF

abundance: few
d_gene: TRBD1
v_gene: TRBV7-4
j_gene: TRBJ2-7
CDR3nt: TGTGCCAGCAGCTCAGGGGGCGAGCAGTACTTC
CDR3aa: CASSSGGEQYF

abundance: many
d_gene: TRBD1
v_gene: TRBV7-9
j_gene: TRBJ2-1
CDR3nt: TGTGCCAGCAGCCCGGTCGGGGACAGGAAGCACAATGAGCAGTTCTTC
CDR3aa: CASSPVGDRKHNEQFF

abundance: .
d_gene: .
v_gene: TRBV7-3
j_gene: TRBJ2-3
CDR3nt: TGTGCCAGCAGCTCACGGTCGGGGAGGGGGCGCCTTGTCACAGATACGCAGTATTTT
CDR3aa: CASSSRSGRGRLVTDTQYF

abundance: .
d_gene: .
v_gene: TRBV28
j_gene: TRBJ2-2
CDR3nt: TGTGCCAGCAGTTTATTTCGAGATCTAACCGGGGAGCTGTTTTTT
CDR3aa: CASSLFRDLTGELFF

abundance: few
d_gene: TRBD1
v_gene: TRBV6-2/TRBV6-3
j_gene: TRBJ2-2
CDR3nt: TGTGCCAGCGCCCTCAGGGGGCGCACCGGGGAGCTGTTTTTT
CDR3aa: CASALRGRTGELFF

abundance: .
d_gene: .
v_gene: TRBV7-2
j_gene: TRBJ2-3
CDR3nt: TGTGCCAGCAGCTTAAAGAGCTCTAGCACAGATACGCAGTATTTT
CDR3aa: CASSLKSSSTDTQYF